Detailed here is one TCR beta chain. This sample is part of a study of blood T cell repertoires in COVID-19. Only in-frame clones appear in the TCRdb table, and some are missing; sequencing was by immunoSEQ multiplex PCR. The table has a few hundred thousand clones, roughly four fifths seen once; the top ten hold about 10%. The CDR3 totals 15 residues. V gave up 1 base and J gave up 6 bases, with 17 bases separating them. CDR1 SGHKS and CDR2 YYEKEE come from the germline V gene (reference sequence). The chain recombines TRBV5-5 with TRBJ2-7; no clear D. Sequencing was performed on PBMCs or T cells enriched from blood (not recorded which). The TCR originated in a man aged 35 to 55 who had recovered from COVID-19. CDR3 in DNA: TGTGCCAGCAGCTTGTCTCCGGTTTCCTCGGGCGAGCAGTACTTC. Protein: CASSLSPVSSGEQYF.